Here is one T cell receptor (beta chain) with its context. What it binds is not known. The repertoire was sequenced with immunoSEQ multiplex PCR; TCRdb's copy has only in-frame clones and lacks some. The table includes 110,000 to 150,000 clones, about 91% detected once. An approximately 120-subject validation cohort, separate from the approximately 720-subject first cohort, supplied the donors. This sample was taken from a study of cytomegalovirus exposure and HLA in healthy donors. Study results and caveats: Associated with cytomegalovirus, according to the listing, were around 170 TCR beta chains. As was reported, the classifier diagnosed cytomegalovirus status with high specificity and sensitivity. Clusters of TCRs from the first cohort tended to co-occur in the 100 to 150 validation repertoires (as a later analysis found).

The receptor was derived from a woman aged 18-35 years in good health and CMV-seropositive. Source material: PBMCs.

The CDR3: CASSFSNGNTEAFF. CDR3 coding DNA: TGCGCCAGCAGCTTTTCTAATGGGAACACTGAAGCTTTCTTT. The chain employs TRBV5-1 and TRBJ1-1; D remains unclear. V lost 2 bases and J 1 base, leaving 9 bases between the germline ends. CDR1 is SGHRS and CDR2 is YFSETQ in the germline V gene. The CDR3 contains 14 residues.